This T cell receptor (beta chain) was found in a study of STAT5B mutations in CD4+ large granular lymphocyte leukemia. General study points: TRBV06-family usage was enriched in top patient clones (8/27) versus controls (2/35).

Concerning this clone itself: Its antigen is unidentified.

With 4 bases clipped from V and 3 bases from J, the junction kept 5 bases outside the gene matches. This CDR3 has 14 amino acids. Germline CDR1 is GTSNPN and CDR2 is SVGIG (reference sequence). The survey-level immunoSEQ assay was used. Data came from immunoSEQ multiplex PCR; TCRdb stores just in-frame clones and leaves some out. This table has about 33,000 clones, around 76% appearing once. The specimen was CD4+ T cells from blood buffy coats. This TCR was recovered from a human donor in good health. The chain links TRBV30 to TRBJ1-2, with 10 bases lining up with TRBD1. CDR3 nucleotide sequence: TGTGCCTGGAAGGGGGACAGGGGCCACTATGGCTACACCTTC. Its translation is CAWKGDRGHYGYTF.